The clone carrying this TCR beta chain appeared a few times. The data are from a study of technical replicates of blood from a handful of donors. Trimming took off 5 bases at V and 0 bases at J, with 11 bases between the two ends. The CDR3 runs to 16 residues. Germline lookup yields CDR1 LGHNA and CDR2 YNFKEQ. TCRdb's table, derived via immunoSEQ multiplex PCR, lists solely in-frame clones and lacks some. Here the sample spans more than 50,000 clones, around 87% being singletons. The gene calls are TRBV4-2 and TRBJ2-6, with D maybe TRBD1 (6 bases). Sequencing used PBMCs. The receptor was derived from a human donor in good health. Some clones in this sample may be carry-over from other donors' samples. CDR3 in amino acids: CASSAGQNSGANVLTF. The CDR3 DNA reads TGTGCCAGCAGCGCTGGACAGAACTCTGGGGCCAACGTCCTGACTTTC.